This record concerns one T cell receptor (beta chain) sequence. Its specificity is not known. These data are taken from a study of post-analysis software for immune sequencing data. Included in the TCR beta cDNA libraries were unique molecular identifiers. From the PCR reads, TCRdb called clonotypes with MiXCR, one entry per CDR3 protein. The table records around 710,000 distinct CDR3 sequences, 46% of them present only once. The CDR3 contains 13 residues. V was clipped by 7 bases and J by 8 bases; unmatched bases: 5. CDR1 DFQATT and CDR2 SNEGSKA come from the germline V gene (reference sequence). Whole-study findings and limits: In multiple sclerosis, normalized Chao1 diversity was significantly below that of controls. With TRBV5-6, TRBV5-1 and TRBV20-1 included, five TRBV segments were more frequent in patients than in controls.

The clonotype was recovered from a girl between 5 and 17 years old with multiple sclerosis. What was sequenced was blood. The chain joins TRBV20-1 to TRBJ2-1; 13 positions match TRBD2. In DNA form, the CDR3 reads TGCAGTGTTACTAGCGGGAGGGAAGATGAGCAGTTCTTC. The encoded protein is CSVTSGREDEQFF.